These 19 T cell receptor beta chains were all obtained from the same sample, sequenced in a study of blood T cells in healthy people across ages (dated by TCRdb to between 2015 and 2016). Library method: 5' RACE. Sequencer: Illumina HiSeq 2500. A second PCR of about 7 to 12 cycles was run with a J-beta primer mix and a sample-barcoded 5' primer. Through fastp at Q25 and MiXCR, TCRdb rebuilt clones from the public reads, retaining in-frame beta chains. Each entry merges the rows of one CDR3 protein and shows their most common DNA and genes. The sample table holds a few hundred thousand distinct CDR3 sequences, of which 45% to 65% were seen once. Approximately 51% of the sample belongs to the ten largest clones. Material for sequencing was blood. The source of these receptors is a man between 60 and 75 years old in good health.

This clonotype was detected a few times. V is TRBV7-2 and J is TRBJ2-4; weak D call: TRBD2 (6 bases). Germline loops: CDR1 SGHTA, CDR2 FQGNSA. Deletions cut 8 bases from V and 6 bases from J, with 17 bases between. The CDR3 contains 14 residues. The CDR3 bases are TGTGCCAGCGGGGGGAGTTGGTGGGGAAACATTCAGTACTTC. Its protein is CASGGSWWGNIQYF.

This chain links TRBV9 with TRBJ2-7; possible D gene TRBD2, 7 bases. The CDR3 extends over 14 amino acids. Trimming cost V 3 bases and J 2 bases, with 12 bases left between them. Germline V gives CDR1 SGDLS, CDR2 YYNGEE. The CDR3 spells CASSGGGAPYEQYF. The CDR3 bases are TGTGCCAGCAGCGGGGGGGGGGCCCCCTACGAGCAGTACTTC.

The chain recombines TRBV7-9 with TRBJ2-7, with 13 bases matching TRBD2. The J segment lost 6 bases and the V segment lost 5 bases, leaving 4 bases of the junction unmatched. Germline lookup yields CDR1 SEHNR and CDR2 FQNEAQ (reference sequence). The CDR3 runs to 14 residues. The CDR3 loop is CASSAGLAGIEQYF. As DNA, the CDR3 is TGTGCCAGCAGCGCGGGACTAGCGGGGATCGAGCAGTACTTC.

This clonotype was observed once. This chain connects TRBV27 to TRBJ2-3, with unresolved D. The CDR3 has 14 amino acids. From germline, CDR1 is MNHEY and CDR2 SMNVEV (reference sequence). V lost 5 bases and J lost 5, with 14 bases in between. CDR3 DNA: TGTGCCAGCAGTACCCCGTGGGGAAGAGATACGCAGTATTTT. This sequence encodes CASSTPWGRDTQYF.

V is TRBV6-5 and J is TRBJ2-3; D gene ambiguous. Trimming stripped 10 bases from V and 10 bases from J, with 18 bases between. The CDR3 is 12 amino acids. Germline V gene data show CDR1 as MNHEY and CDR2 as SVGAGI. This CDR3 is CATQPGPGSQYF. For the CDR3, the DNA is TGTGCCACACAGCCGGGCCCTGGGTCGCAGTATTTT.

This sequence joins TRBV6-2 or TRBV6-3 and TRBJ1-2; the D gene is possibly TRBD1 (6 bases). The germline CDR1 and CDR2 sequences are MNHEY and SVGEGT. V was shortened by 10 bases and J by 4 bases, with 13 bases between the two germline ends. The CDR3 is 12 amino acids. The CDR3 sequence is CAIRDTVYGYTF. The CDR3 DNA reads TGTGCCATCCGGGACACGGTCTATGGCTACACCTTC.

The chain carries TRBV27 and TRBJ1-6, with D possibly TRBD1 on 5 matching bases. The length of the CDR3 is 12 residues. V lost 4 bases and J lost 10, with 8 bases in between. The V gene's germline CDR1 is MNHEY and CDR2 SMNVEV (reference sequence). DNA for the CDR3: TGTGCCAGCAGTTGGCGGGACTCACCCCTCCACTTT. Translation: CASSWRDSPLHF.

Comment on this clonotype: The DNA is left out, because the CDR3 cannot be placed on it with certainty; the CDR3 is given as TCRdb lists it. Here the CDR3 reads CASSLFFGQTSYEQYF. The V call is TRBV3-1, the J call TRBJ2-7; the table's D call, TRBD1, was not checked against the DNA. The CDR3 spans 16 amino acids, including both terminal residues. CDR1 is LGHDT, CDR2 YNNKEL, per germline (reference sequence).

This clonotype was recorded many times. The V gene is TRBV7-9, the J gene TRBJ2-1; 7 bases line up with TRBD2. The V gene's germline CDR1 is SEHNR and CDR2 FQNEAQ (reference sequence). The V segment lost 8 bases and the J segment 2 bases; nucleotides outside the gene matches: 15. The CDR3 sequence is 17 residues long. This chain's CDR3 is CASAALSRGRAYNEQFF. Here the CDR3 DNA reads TGTGCCAGCGCCGCCTTAAGTCGGGGGAGGGCCTACAATGAGCAGTTCTTC.

CDR3 region: CSARVRSRGQFF. The CDR3 DNA follows: TGCAGTGCTAGAGTCCGCAGCCGGGGGCAGTTCTTC. The chain is built from TRBV20-1 and TRBJ2-1, with D tentatively TRBD2 (5 bases). The V and J ends lost 1 base and 12 bases respectively, with 13 bases between them. CDR3 length: 12 residues. From germline, CDR1 is DFQATT and CDR2 SNEGSKA (reference sequence).

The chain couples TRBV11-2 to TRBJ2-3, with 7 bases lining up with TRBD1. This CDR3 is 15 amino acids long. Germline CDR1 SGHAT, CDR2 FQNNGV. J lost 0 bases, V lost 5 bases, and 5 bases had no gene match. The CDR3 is CASSRPGQSTDTQYF. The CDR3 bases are TGTGCCAGCAGCCGTCCGGGACAGAGCACAGATACGCAGTATTTT.

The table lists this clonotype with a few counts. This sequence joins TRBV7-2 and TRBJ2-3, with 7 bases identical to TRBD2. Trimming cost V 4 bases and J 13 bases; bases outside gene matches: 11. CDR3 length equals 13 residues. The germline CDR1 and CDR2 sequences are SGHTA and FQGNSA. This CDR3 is CASSSQNSGFKYF. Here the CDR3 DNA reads TGTGCCAGCAGCTCCCAGAATAGCGGGTTTAAGTATTTT.

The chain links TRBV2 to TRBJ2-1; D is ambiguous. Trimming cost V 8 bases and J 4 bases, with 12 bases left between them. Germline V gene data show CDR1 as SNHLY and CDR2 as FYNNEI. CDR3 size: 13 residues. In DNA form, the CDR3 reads TGTGCCAGCGCGATCTTGGGGTACAATGAGCAGTTCTTC. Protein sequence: CASAILGYNEQFF.

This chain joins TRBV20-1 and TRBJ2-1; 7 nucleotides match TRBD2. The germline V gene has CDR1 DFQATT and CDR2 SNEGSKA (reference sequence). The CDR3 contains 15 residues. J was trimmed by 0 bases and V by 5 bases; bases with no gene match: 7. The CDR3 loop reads CSAGQGGGSYNEQFF. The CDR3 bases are TGCAGTGCTGGTCAGGGCGGGGGCTCCTACAATGAGCAGTTCTTC.

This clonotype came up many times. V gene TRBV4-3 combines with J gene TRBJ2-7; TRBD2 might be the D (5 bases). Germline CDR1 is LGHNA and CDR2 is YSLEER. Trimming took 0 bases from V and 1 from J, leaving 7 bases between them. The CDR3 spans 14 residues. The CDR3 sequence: CASSQEPGSYEQYF. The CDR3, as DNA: TGCGCCAGCAGCCAAGAACCGGGATCCTACGAGCAGTACTTC.

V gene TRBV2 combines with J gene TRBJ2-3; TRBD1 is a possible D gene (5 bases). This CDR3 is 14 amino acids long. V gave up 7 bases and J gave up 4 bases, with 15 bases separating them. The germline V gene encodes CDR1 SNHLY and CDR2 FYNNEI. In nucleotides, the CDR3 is TGTGCCAGCAAAACAGGATTATGGTCAGATACGCAGTATTTT. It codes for CASKTGLWSDTQYF.

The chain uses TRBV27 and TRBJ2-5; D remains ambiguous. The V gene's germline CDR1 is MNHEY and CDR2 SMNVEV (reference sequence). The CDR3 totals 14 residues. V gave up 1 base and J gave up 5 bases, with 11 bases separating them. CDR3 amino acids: CASSLWGPIETQYF. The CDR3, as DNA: TGTGCCAGCAGTTTATGGGGTCCCATCGAGACCCAGTACTTC.

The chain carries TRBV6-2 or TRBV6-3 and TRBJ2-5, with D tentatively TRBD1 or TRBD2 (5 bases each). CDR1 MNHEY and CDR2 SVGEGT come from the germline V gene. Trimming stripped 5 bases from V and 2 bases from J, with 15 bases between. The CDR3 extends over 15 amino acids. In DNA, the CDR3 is TGTGCCAGCAGTCCGCCGGGACCTCGGCAAGAGACCCAGTACTTC. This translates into CASSPPGPRQETQYF.

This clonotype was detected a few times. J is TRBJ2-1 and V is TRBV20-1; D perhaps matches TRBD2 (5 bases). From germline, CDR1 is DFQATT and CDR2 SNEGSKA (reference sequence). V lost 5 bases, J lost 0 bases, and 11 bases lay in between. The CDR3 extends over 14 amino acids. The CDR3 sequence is CSASLGSSYNEQFF. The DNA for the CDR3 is TGCAGTGCTTCACTAGGCAGCTCCTACAATGAGCAGTTCTTC.